One and the same sample provided the 29 T cell receptor beta chains below, sequenced in a study of blood T cells in healthy people across ages. The authors ran a second PCR of roughly 7 to 11 cycles using a sample-barcoded 5' primer and a J-beta primer mix. TCRdb re-derived calls from the 5' RACE reads in MiXCR, one entry per CDR3 protein. The sample carries some 790,000 distinct CDR3 sequences, more than 25% recorded once. Source material: blood. Receptors were obtained from an elderly woman in good health.

In this sample, this clonotype turned up a few times. This chain connects TRBV9 to TRBJ2-6; D unresolved. This CDR3 is built from 17 residues. V was shortened by 1 base and J by 1 base, with 12 bases between the two germline ends. CDR1 is SGDLS, CDR2 YYNGEE, per germline. The CDR3 loop is CASSVTRTASGANVLTF. CDR3 coding DNA: TGTGCCAGCAGCGTAACCCGAACAGCTTCTGGGGCCAACGTCCTGACTTTC.

This clonotype has just one count. This rearrangement joins TRBV11-2 to TRBJ2-1; D not resolved. Germline CDR1 and CDR2: SGHAT and FQNNGV. This CDR3 spans 11 amino acids. V lost 7 bases and J 10 bases, leaving 11 bases between the germline ends. This CDR3 is CASTRSYEQFF. In nucleotides, the CDR3 is TGTGCCAGCACCCGGTCCTACGAGCAGTTCTTC.

The sample holds a few counts of this clonotype. The chain employs TRBV11-2 and TRBJ1-4; possible D gene TRBD1, 6 bases. This CDR3 comprises 15 residues. Deletions cut 8 bases from V and 3 bases from J, with 16 bases between. Germline V gives CDR1 SGHAT, CDR2 FQNNGV. The DNA for the CDR3 is TGTGCCAGCCGACAGAGGGGGGGGGCTAATGAAAAACTGTTTTTT. Encoded protein: CASRQRGGANEKLFF.

The table lists this clonotype with a few counts. The chain combines TRBV5-8 with TRBJ1-5, with D possibly TRBD1 on 5 matching bases. CDR3 length: 14 amino acids. V was shortened by 2 bases and J by 3 bases, with 9 bases between the two germline ends. Germline V gives CDR1 SGHTS, CDR2 YDEGEE. CDR3 protein: CASSLVRANQPQHF. For the CDR3, the DNA is TGTGCCAGCAGCTTAGTCAGGGCCAATCAGCCCCAGCATTTT.

The chain has TRBV10-3 and TRBJ1-1, with a weak D call TRBD1 (6 bases). The CDR3 length is 14 residues. Germline CDR1 reads ENHRY; CDR2 reads SYGVKD. V shed 3 bases and J shed 4 bases, with 12 bases lying between them. CDR3 amino acids: CAISERQGLTEAFF. For the CDR3, the DNA is TGTGCCATCAGTGAACGGCAGGGGCTCACTGAAGCTTTCTTT.

This clonotype showed up just a few times. One base away lies a much larger clone, so this may be a sequencing read error. The chain carries TRBV7-2 and TRBJ1-1; D not certain. The CDR3 extends over 12 amino acids. Germline V gene sequence: CDR1 SGHTA, CDR2 FQGNSA. The CDR3 DNA is TGTGCCAGCAGCTTAGGGAACACTGAAACTTTCTTT. Its translation: CASSLGNTETFF.

The V call is TRBV4-1, the J call TRBJ2-1; D is tentatively TRBD1 or TRBD2 (5 bases each). CDR1 is MGHRA, CDR2 YSYEKL, per germline. CDR3 size: 15 residues. Trimming removed 1 base from V and 13 bases from J, with 20 bases in between. The CDR3 here is CASSQGIVTKGTQFF. The CDR3 DNA sequence: TGCGCCAGCAGCCAAGGGATAGTTACTAAGGGGACCCAGTTCTTC.

This clonotype was found many times. V is TRBV6-6 and J is TRBJ2-3, with D perhaps assigned TRBD1 or TRBD2 (5 bases each). V lost 2 bases to trimming and J lost 3 bases, with 18 bases between them. The CDR3 is 17 amino acids. CDR1 is MNHNY and CDR2 is SVGAGI in the germline V gene (reference sequence). The CDR3 sequence is CASSYGRGQGRTDTQYF. CDR3 nucleotides: TGTGCCAGCAGTTACGGTCGAGGGCAGGGTAGAACAGATACGCAGTATTTT.

This sequence joins TRBV6-2 or TRBV6-3 and TRBJ1-1, with a tentative D call TRBD1 (5 bases). Trimming took off 6 bases at V and 3 bases at J, with 17 bases between the two ends. Looked up from germline, CDR1 is MNHEY and CDR2 is SVGEGT. The CDR3 totals 15 residues. The CDR3, as DNA: TGTGCCAGCAGCGTCCCCGGCTGGGGGTACACTGAAGCTTTCTTT. Its translation is CASSVPGWGYTEAFF.

At least ten counts were recorded for this clonotype. This rearrangement joins TRBV7-9 to TRBJ1-6; possibly TRBD1 for D (5 bases). V lost 2 bases to trimming and J lost 2 bases, with 13 bases between them. From germline, CDR1 is SEHNR and CDR2 FQNEAQ (reference sequence). CDR3 length equals 17 residues. The CDR3 sequence is CASSLRAAGTYNSPLHF. Written as DNA, the CDR3 is TGTGCCAGCAGCTTAAGGGCGGCAGGGACCTATAATTCACCCCTCCACTTT.

This clonotype turned up a few times. The V call is TRBV30, the J call TRBJ1-1; no reliable D call. Trimming took off 6 bases at V and 4 bases at J, with 12 bases between the two ends. This CDR3 has 12 amino acids. CDR1 and CDR2 from the germline V gene are GTSNPN and SVGIG (reference sequence). CDR3 sequence: CACHKGSTEAFF. In DNA, the CDR3 is TGTGCCTGTCACAAGGGCTCCACTGAAGCTTTCTTT.

About this clonotype itself: A read error is possible here, since a much larger clone lies one base away. The rearrangement links TRBV11-2 to TRBJ1-2; a possible D gene is TRBD1 (5 bases). CDR3 length equals 14 residues. CDR1 is SGHAT, CDR2 FQNNGV, per germline. The CDR3 region is CASSLGGRLYDYTF. DNA of the CDR3: TGTGCCAGCAGCTTAGGGGGCCGTCTCTATGACTACACCTTC.

This rearrangement joins TRBV12-3 or TRBV12-4 to TRBJ2-3; no clear D gene. Trimming stripped 6 bases from V and 5 bases from J, with 18 bases between. The CDR3 consists of 15 residues. CDR3 DNA: TGTGCCAGCAGGGAAGGACCCCTCGGAGTAGATACGCAGTATTTT. Its translation: CASREGPLGVDTQYF.

In this sample, this clonotype turned up a few times. V usage is TRBV27 and J usage is TRBJ1-6, with 7 bases identical to TRBD1. Trimming at V came to 5 bases and at J to 0 bases, leaving 7 bases not matched to a gene. This CDR3 has 17 residues. Germline V gene data show CDR1 as MNHEY and CDR2 as SMNVEV (reference sequence). CDR3 bases: TGTGCCAGCAGTCTCCGACAGGGCAGCTCCTATAATTCACCCCTCCACTTT. Translating gives CASSLRQGSSYNSPLHF.

This chain joins TRBV7-9 and TRBJ2-3; 9 bases fit TRBD1. Per the germline V gene, CDR1 is SEHNR and CDR2 is FQNEAQ (reference sequence). V shed 5 bases, J shed 2 bases, and the junction held 8 bases outside the gene matches. The CDR3 contains 16 residues. For the CDR3, the DNA is TGTGCCAGCAGCCCATTTAGGACAGGGGACACAGATACGCAGTATTTT. Amino acids: CASSPFRTGDTDTQYF.

About this clonotype: Just one base apart from a much larger clone, this may be a read error. This chain uses TRBV2 with TRBJ2-5; no clear D gene. The DNA end is more similar to TRBJ2-1, so the J call may be wrong. This CDR3 is built from 10 residues. Germline CDR1 SNHLY, CDR2 FYNNEI. The CDR3 DNA follows: TGTGCCAGCCGAGGAAAGACCCAGTTCTTC. This sequence encodes CASRGKTQFF.

This clonotype was counted only a few times. A much bigger clone sits one base away, suggesting this may be a read error. V gene TRBV7-2 combines with J gene TRBJ2-5; the D call may be TRBD1 or TRBD2 (5 bases each). The CDR3 runs 16 residues. Germline values: CDR1 SGHTA, CDR2 FQGNSA. Trimming took off 2 bases at V and 2 bases at J, with 15 bases between the two ends. CDR3 DNA: TGTGCCAGCAGCTTATTAGCGAGGGGCCATCAAGAGACCCAGTACTTC. Protein sequence: CASSLLARGHQETQYF. The full variable domain, completed using reference TRBV7-2 and TRBJ2-5, is GAGVSQSPSNKVTEKGKDVELRCDPISGHTALYWYRQSLGQGLEFLIYFQGNSAPDKSGLPSDRFSAERTGGSVSTLTIQRTQQEDSAVYLCASSLLARGHQETQYFGPGTRLLVL.

This clonotype was picked up many times. The chain carries TRBV29-1 and TRBJ2-3; 12 bases are shared with TRBD2. Germline V gene lookup returns CDR1 SQVTM and CDR2 ANQGSEA. This CDR3 is 15 amino acids long. Trimming took 6 bases from V and 1 from J; bases not matched to a gene: 5. CDR3 nucleotides: TGCAGCGTCTCGGGACTAGCGGGCCGCACAGATACGCAGTATTTT. This encodes CSVSGLAGRTDTQYF.

The chain has TRBV6-1 and TRBJ1-3; D is unresolved. V was shortened by 4 bases and J by 2 bases, with 6 bases between the two germline ends. Germline V gives CDR1 MNHNS, CDR2 SASEGT. This CDR3 spans 13 amino acids. The CDR3 region has the DNA TGTGCCAGCAGTGCGACAACTGGAAACACCATATATTTT. Its protein product is CASSATTGNTIYF.

This clonotype was found many times. The chain has TRBV3-1 and TRBJ2-3, with D possibly called TRBD1 or TRBD2 (5 bases each). The V gene lost 0 bases and the J gene lost 7 bases, with 8 bases spanning the gap. The CDR3 contains 13 residues. The germline V gene encodes CDR1 LGHDT and CDR2 YNNKEL (reference sequence). The CDR3, as DNA: TGTGCCAGCAGCCAAGAGGGGGTGAATACGCAGTATTTT. This translates into CASSQEGVNTQYF.

J is TRBJ1-4 and V is TRBV29-1; possibly TRBD1 for D (6 bases). Deletions cut 6 bases from V and 6 bases from J, with 14 bases between. This CDR3 contains 13 residues. CDR1 is SQVTM and CDR2 is ANQGSEA in the germline V gene. CDR3 in DNA: TGCAGCGTCCGATCTGGGGGCTATGAAAAACTGTTTTTT. This codes for CSVRSGGYEKLFF.

The rearrangement links TRBV25-1 to TRBJ1-6; the D gene is possibly TRBD1 (5 bases). Germline-derived CDR1 and CDR2 are MGHDK and SYGVNS. CDR3 length: 12 amino acids. Trimming cost V 6 bases and J 9 bases, with 9 bases left between them. CDR3: CASSWGVSPLHF. Here the CDR3 DNA reads TGTGCCAGCAGCTGGGGCGTTTCACCCCTCCACTTT.

This clonotype has more than one count but fewer than ten. This chain links TRBV2 with TRBJ1-5; TRBD1 matches at 8 bases. Germline trimming cut 7 bases from V and 4 bases from J; bases unmatched to any gene: 9. CDR1 and CDR2 from the germline V gene are SNHLY and FYNNEI. The CDR3 runs 15 residues. The CDR3 here is CASNFGQGLNQPQHF. The DNA of the CDR3 is TGTGCCAGCAATTTTGGACAGGGATTAAATCAGCCCCAGCATTTT.

Note on this clonotype: A read error may be the cause here, since a much bigger clone is one base away. The rearrangement joins TRBV20-1 to TRBJ1-2; 7 bases match TRBD1. Germline loops: CDR1 DFQATT, CDR2 SNEGSKA (reference sequence). The CDR3 loop spans 12 amino acids. Here the CDR3 reads CRAKTGVFGYTF. The CDR3 nucleotides are TGCAGGGCTAAAACAGGGGTGTTCGGCTACACCTTC.

The chain uses TRBV19 and TRBJ2-4; possibly TRBD2 for D (6 bases). V was cut by 6 bases and J by 7 bases, with 16 bases left in between. The germline CDR1 and CDR2 sequences are LNHDA and SQIVND (reference sequence). CDR3 size: 14 residues. This chain's CDR3 is CASRHSPRGNIQYF. The CDR3 DNA reads TGTGCCAGTAGGCATTCGCCCCGGGGGAACATTCAGTACTTC.

This clonotype was observed many times. The rearrangement uses TRBV3-1 and TRBJ2-1; TRBD2 matches 12 bases. There are 17 residues in the CDR3. After removal of 4 bases from V and 9 bases from J, the junction contained 13 bases not matched to a gene. Looked up from germline, CDR1 is LGHDT and CDR2 is YNNKEL (reference sequence). The CDR3 coding sequence is TGTGCCAGCAGCCGCCGGACTAGCGGGGATGTTCTGTCTGAGCAGTTCTTC. Residues: CASSRRTSGDVLSEQFF.

Turning to this clonotype: A much larger clone is a single base away; this may be a read error. The chain has TRBV14 and TRBJ2-5; 11 bases fit TRBD1. Trimming cost V 4 bases and J 5 bases; bases outside gene matches: 6. In germline, CDR1 is SGHDN, CDR2 FVKESK. The CDR3 is 15 residues long. The CDR3 here is CASSRWTGGEETQYF. CDR3 bases: TGTGCCAGCAGCCGATGGACAGGGGGCGAGGAGACCCAGTACTTC.

This clonotype appeared a few times. The chain has TRBV20-1 and TRBJ1-5; 8 bases match TRBD1. CDR1 DFQATT and CDR2 SNEGSKA come from the germline V gene (reference sequence). This CDR3 region has 14 residues. V shed 7 bases and J 7 bases; nucleotides not matched to a gene: 12. The CDR3 is CSGTTGVLGQPQHF. In DNA, the CDR3 is TGCAGTGGGACGACAGGGGTCCTAGGGCAGCCCCAGCATTTT.

This clonotype was seen ten or more times. This CDR3 is CASSARDPTDTQYF. DNA of the CDR3: TGTGCCAGCAGCGCCCGGGACCCCACAGATACGCAGTATTTT. The chain links TRBV11-2 to TRBJ2-3; possibly TRBD1 or TRBD2 for D (5 bases each). Trimming shortened V by 5 bases and J by 2 bases, and 11 bases separated the two germline ends. From germline, CDR1 is SGHAT and CDR2 FQNNGV. This CDR3 is built from 14 residues.